The next 10 T cell receptor beta chains were all read from a single sample in a study of T cell responses to AZD1222 COVID-19 vaccine. Assay used: immunoSEQ multiplex PCR; TCRdb lists only in-frame clones, some missing. The sample holds some 100,000 clones; around nine tenths are singletons and the top ten take approximately 19%. The material sequenced was peripheral blood, taken on day 0 of AZD1222 vaccination. These receptors were taken from an adult in good health.

V gene TRBV2 combines with J gene TRBJ1-5, with 9 bases that match TRBD1. J was trimmed by 4 bases and V by 1 base; bases with no gene match: 2. The germline CDR1 and CDR2 sequences are SNHLY and FYNNEI. The CDR3 has 15 residues. Written as DNA, the CDR3 is TGTGCCAGCAGTGAAGACAGGGGGCGTAATCAGCCCCAGCATTTT. It translates to CASSEDRGRNQPQHF.

The chain uses TRBV10-3 and TRBJ1-1; TRBD1 matches 7 bases. The CDR3 loop spans 14 amino acids. Looked up from germline, CDR1 is ENHRY and CDR2 is SYGVKD. The J segment lost 6 bases and the V segment lost 5 bases, leaving 9 bases of the junction unmatched. The CDR3 region is CAISLDRVRSEAFF. CDR3 in DNA: TGTGCCATCAGTCTCGACAGGGTAAGGTCTGAAGCTTTCTTT.

This clone was observed once. A read error may produce the germline difference seen at one junction end. CDR3 sequence: CTVSMDGVYGYTF. The CDR3 region has the DNA TGTACCGTTTCCATGGACGGCGTCTATGGCTACACCTTC. The chain recombines TRBV29-1 with TRBJ1-2; unclear D gene. The CDR3 covers 13 residues. Per the germline V gene, CDR1 is SQVTM and CDR2 is ANQGSEA.

V gene TRBV10-3 combines with J gene TRBJ1-2; D is ambiguous. The CDR3 is 12 residues long. V lost 1 base and J lost 4, with 4 bases in between. From germline, CDR1 is ENHRY and CDR2 SYGVKD. Written as DNA, the CDR3 is TGTGCCATCAGTGAGTTCAGCTATGGCTACACCTTC. Translation gives CAISEFSYGYTF.

This chain's CDR3 is CASSLLEGSEQYF. The CDR3 DNA reads TGTGCCAGCAGCCTCCTAGAGGGGAGCGAGCAGTACTTC. V and J are TRBV7-8 and TRBJ2-7; D is perhaps TRBD1 or TRBD2 (5 bases each). The CDR3 sequence is 13 residues long. V gave up 5 bases and J gave up 6 bases, with 14 bases separating them. Per germline, CDR1 SGHVS and CDR2 FQNEAQ.

The chain joins TRBV7-2 to TRBJ2-3, with TRBD2 identical over 13 bases. This CDR3 contains 15 residues. V lost 5 bases and J lost 1; bases outside the gene matches: 0. Germline assignment: CDR1 SGHTA and CDR2 FQGNSA. The CDR3 sequence: CASSTSGGGTDTQYF. CDR3 in DNA: TGTGCCAGCAGCACTAGCGGGGGGGGCACAGATACGCAGTATTTT.

The chain recombines TRBV11-2 with TRBJ1-2; D is undetermined. This CDR3 comprises 13 residues. Trimming shortened V by 1 base and J by 2 bases, and 5 bases separated the two germline ends. Per germline, CDR1 SGHAT and CDR2 FQNNGV. The CDR3 here is CASSLVVNYGYTF. In DNA form, the CDR3 reads TGTGCCAGCAGCTTAGTGGTGAACTATGGCTACACCTTC.

This chain joins TRBV12-5 and TRBJ1-1; D gene uncertain. The CDR3 runs to 13 residues. In germline, CDR1 is LGHNT, CDR2 FRNRAP. Trimming left V 5 bases short and J 1 base short, with 8 bases between. The DNA of the CDR3 is TGTGCTAGTGGTCTGAAGGGGAACACTGAAGCTTTCTTT. Translating gives CASGLKGNTEAFF.

The chain has TRBV29-1 and TRBJ2-3; possible D gene TRBD1, 5 bases. From germline, CDR1 is SQVTM and CDR2 ANQGSEA. The CDR3 has 14 amino acids. V lost 5 bases, J lost 0 bases, and 12 bases lay in between. The DNA for the CDR3 is TGCAGCGTTTTGACAGCGTCTAGCACAGATACGCAGTATTTT. Translation gives CSVLTASSTDTQYF.

The CDR3 DNA follows: TGTGCCAGCAGCTTAGATCCCGTCCCCACTAGCGGGAGGGACAATGAGCAGTTCTTC. This codes for CASSLDPVPTSGRDNEQFF. The chain has TRBV7-8 and TRBJ2-1, with 13 bases identical to TRBD2. Per germline, CDR1 SGHVS and CDR2 FQNEAQ. The CDR3 loop spans 19 amino acids. The trim removed 1 base at V and 5 bases at J, leaving 11 bases unmatched.